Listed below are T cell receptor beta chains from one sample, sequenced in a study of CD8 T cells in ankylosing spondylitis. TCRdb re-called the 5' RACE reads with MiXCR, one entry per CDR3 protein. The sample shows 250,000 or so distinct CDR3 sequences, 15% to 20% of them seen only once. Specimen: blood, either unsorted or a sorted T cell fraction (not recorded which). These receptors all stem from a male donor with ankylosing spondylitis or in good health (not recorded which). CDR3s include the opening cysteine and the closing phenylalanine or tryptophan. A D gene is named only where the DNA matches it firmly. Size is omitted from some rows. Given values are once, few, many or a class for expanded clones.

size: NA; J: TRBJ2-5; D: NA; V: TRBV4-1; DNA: TGCGCCAGCAGCCAAGGGGTGTGGACAAATCTAAATCACCAAGAGACCCAGTACTTC; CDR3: CASSQGVWTNLNHQETQYF
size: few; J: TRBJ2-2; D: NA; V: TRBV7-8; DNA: TGTGCCAGCAGCCCCTATCCGGGGTTTCTTATCGGGGAGCTGTTTTTT; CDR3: CASSPYPGFLIGELFF
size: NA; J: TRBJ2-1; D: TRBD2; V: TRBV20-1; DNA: TGCAGTGCTACACTAGCGGGAGGGGGGCCTTACAATGAGCAGTTCTTC; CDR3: CSATLAGGGPYNEQFF
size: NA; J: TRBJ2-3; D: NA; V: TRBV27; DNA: TGTGCCAGCAGTTTATCAGACAGCTCCACGCAGTATTTT; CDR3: CASSLSDSSTQYF
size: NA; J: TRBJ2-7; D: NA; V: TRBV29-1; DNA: TGCAGCGTTGTAGGTCGAACCTACGAGCAGTACTTC; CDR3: CSVVGRTYEQYF
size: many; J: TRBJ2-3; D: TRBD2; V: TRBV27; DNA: TGTGCCAGCAGCTTCGGACTAGCGGGAGCAGATACGCAGTATTTT; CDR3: CASSFGLAGADTQYF
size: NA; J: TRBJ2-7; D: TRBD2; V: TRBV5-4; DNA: TGTGCCAGCAGCGGTGGGCGGGGGAGCTCCTACGAGCAGTACTTC; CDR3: CASSGGRGSSYEQYF
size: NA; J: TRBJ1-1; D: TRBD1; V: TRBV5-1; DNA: TGCGCCAGCAGCTGGACAGGGCCGATGAACACTGAAGCTTTCTTT; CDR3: CASSWTGPMNTEAFF
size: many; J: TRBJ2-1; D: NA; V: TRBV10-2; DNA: TGCGCCAGCAGTGAGTCCCTAGCAGTTGAGCAGTTCTTC; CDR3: CASSESLAVEQFF
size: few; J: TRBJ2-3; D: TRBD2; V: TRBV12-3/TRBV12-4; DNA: TGTGCCAGCAGTTCACCGGGACTAGCGGGACCAGATACGCAGTATTTT; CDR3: CASSSPGLAGPDTQYF
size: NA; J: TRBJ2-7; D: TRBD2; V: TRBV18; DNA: TGTGCCAGCTCACCATTCCGACTAGCGGGAAAAAACTACGAGCAGTACTTC; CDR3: CASSPFRLAGKNYEQYF
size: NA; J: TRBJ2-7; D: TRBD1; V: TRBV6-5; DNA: TGTGCCAGCAGTTACAGGGGGCTTCTCGACGAGCAGTACTTC; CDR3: CASSYRGLLDEQYF
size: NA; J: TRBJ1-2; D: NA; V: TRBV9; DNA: TGTGCCAGCAGCGCAAACTATGGCTACACCTTC; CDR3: CASSANYGYTF
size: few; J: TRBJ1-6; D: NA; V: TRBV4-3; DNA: TGCGCCAGCAGCCAAGTTCGGGGCTCCCGGTCACCCCTCCACTTT; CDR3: CASSQVRGSRSPLHF
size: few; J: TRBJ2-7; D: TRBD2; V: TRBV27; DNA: TGTGCCACGTCGGGCGGGAGTCTATTCGAGCAGTACTTC; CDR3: CATSGGSLFEQYF
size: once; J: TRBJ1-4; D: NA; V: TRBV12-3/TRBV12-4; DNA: TGTGCCAGCAGTTTGGTACAGGGTAGGTTTGAAAAACTGTTTTTT; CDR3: CASSLVQGRFEKLFF
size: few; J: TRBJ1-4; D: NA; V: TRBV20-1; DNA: TGCAGTGCTAGAGATCCCGGTCAGGAATGGACCGAAAAACTGTTTTTT; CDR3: CSARDPGQEWTEKLFF
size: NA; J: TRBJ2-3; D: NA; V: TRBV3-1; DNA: TGTGCCAGCAGCCCTTTTGGGACGGAGAAGTCAGATACGCAGTATTTT; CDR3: CASSPFGTEKSDTQYF
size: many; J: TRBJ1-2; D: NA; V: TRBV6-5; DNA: TGTGCCAGCAGTTATTACCAGCAGGGAAACTATGGCTACACCTTC; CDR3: CASSYYQQGNYGYTF
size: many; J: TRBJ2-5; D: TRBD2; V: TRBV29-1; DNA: TGCAGCGTTGTAGGCGGGAGGGCGGTTGCCCAAGAGACCCAGTACTTC; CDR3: CSVVGGRAVAQETQYF
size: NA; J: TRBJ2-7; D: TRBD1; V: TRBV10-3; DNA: TGTGCCATCAGACCGGACAGGACCTACGAGCAGTACTTC; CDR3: CAIRPDRTYEQYF
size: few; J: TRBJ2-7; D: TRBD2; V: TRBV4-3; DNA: TGCGCCAGCAGCCAAGAATCACTAGCGGGAGGCTACGAGCAGTACTTC; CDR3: CASSQESLAGGYEQYF
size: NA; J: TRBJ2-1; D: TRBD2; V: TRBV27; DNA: TGTGCCAGCAGTTTACACGACCCGCGGGGGACTGAGCAGTTCTTC; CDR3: CASSLHDPRGTEQFF
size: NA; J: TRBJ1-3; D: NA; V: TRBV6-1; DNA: TGTGCCAGCAGTGAGGAGCCAGGTCCCTCTGGAAACACCATATATTTT; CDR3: CASSEEPGPSGNTIYF
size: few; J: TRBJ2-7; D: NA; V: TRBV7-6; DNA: TGTGCCAGCAGCTTACATGGAGAGATTAGCTCCTACGAGCAGTACTTC; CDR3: CASSLHGEISSYEQYF
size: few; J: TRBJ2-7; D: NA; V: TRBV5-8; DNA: TGTGCCAGCAGCTTTGCGGGAATCTCCTACGAGCAGTACTTC; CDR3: CASSFAGISYEQYF
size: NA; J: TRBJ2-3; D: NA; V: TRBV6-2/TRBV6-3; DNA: TGTGCCAGCAGTCACCCTGGACAGCTCACAGATACGCAGTATTTT; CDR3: CASSHPGQLTDTQYF
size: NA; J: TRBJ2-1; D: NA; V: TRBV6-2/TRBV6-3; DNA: TGTGCCAGCAGTTACTCTGGAGGCGGCCATGAGCAGTTCTTC; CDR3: CASSYSGGGHEQFF
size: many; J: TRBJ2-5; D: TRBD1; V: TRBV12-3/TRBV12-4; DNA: TGTGCCAGCAGGGGGGACAGCCAAGAGACCCAGTACTTC; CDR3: CASRGDSQETQYF
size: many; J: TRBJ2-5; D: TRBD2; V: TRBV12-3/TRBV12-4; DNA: TGTGCCAGCAGTTTTGATTTGGGGGGGGAGACCCAGTACTTC; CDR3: CASSFDLGGETQYF
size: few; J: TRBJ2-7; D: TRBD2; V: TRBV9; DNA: TGTGCCAGCAGCCTACTAAGCGGGAGCAACGAGCAGTACTTC; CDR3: CASSLLSGSNEQYF